This TCR beta chain was recovered during a study of T cells after yellow fever vaccination. General study findings and limits: In post-booster samples, most primary-vaccination clones reappeared (approximately 95% CD4, about 91% CD8).

Germline V gene lookup returns CDR1 DFQATT and CDR2 SNEGSKA (reference sequence). Trimming took 6 bases from V and 5 from J; bases not matched to a gene: 8. The CDR3 sequence is 13 residues long. The table lists this clonotype with many counts. Its antigen is not identified. TCR cDNA, made by 5'RACE template switching, carried an added universal primer site and UMIs. TCRdb re-analysed the 5' RACE reads in MiXCR, keeping a single row per CDR3 protein. The sample includes 110,000 to 150,000 distinct CDR3 sequences, more than 6.5% seen only once; the top ten take about 0.6%. The TCR originated in a man between 25 and 39 years old who received the YFV17D yellow fever vaccine. The genes are TRBV20-1 and TRBJ1-1; 8 bases are a match to TRBD1. The input for sequencing was CD4+ T cells sorted from PBMCs, taken 10 days after the yellow fever booster vaccination. CDR3 nucleotides: TGCAGTGCGATCCCAGGGGGCGGGACTGAAGCTTTCTTT. Encoded protein: CSAIPGGGTEAFF.